These T cell receptor beta chains were read from a single sample in a study of T-cell reconstitution after alpha-beta-depleted transplantation in children. TCRdb processed the PCR reads anew with MiXCR; each CDR3 protein has one entry. The sample yields about 830,000 distinct CDR3 sequences, approximately 15% seen once. Specimen: PBMCs, mostly from graft donor cells, collected 360 days after TCRalphabeta/CD19-depleted stem cell transplant. The receptor set was obtained from a male patient younger than 18 who had a stem cell transplant for acute lymphoblastic leukemia, so the T cells may come from the graft donor. CDR3s include the opening cysteine and the closing phenylalanine or tryptophan. Each record gives: V gene, D gene, clone size, J gene, CDR3 protein, CDR3 DNA. The D gene is left open where the match is weak. Size values are once, few and many counts, or a class for expanded clones, and some rows have none.

>TRBV7-9|-|-|TRBJ1-1
CASSLAQGRNTEAFF
TGTGCCAGCAGCTTAGCTCAGGGCCGGAACACTGAAGCTTTCTTT
>TRBV20-1|-|few|TRBJ1-5
CSVKHLRADDSNQPQHF
TGCAGTGTCAAACACCTTCGGGCGGACGATAGCAATCAGCCCCAGCATTTT
>TRBV5-1|-|-|TRBJ2-5
CASSTRPGWETQYF
TGCGCCAGCAGCACTCGCCCGGGTTGGGAGACCCAGTACTTC
>TRBV12-3/TRBV12-4|TRBD2|many|TRBJ2-3
CASSLLGTSPPYF
TGTGCCAGCAGTTTACTAGGGACTAGTCCTCCTTATTTT
>TRBV4-1|-|few|TRBJ2-4
CASSSADTKNIQYF
TGCGCCAGCAGCAGCGCAGATACCAAAAACATTCAGTACTTC
>TRBV20-1|-|few|TRBJ1-2
CSALQIDLGGYGYTF
TGCAGTGCTCTCCAAATCGACCTTGGGGGATATGGCTACACCTTC
>TRBV7-9|-|few|TRBJ2-7
CASSSRQLYEQYF
TGTGCCAGCAGCTCCAGACAGCTCTACGAGCAGTACTTC
>TRBV11-2|TRBD1|-|TRBJ2-7
CASSLVSQGAVYEQYF
TGTGCCAGCAGCTTAGTTTCCCAGGGGGCGGTCTACGAGCAGTACTTC
>TRBV5-1|TRBD2|-|TRBJ2-7
CASSVSVGRANEQYF
TGCGCCAGCAGCGTTTCTGTAGGGAGGGCGAACGAGCAGTACTTC
>TRBV14|TRBD2|few|TRBJ2-1
CASSPQNSGRPNEQFF
TGTGCCAGCAGCCCTCAGAACAGCGGGAGGCCCAATGAGCAGTTCTTC
>TRBV25-1|TRBD1|many|TRBJ2-7
CASSGLMDRNSYEQYF
TGTGCCAGCAGTGGGCTGATGGACAGGAACTCCTACGAGCAGTACTTC
>TRBV5-1|-|-|TRBJ2-7
CASSLSLRSSYEQYF
TGCGCCAGCAGCCTATCCCTGCGGTCCTCCTACGAGCAGTACTTC
>TRBV12-3/TRBV12-4|TRBD2|-|TRBJ2-3
CASSPELAGGPDTQYF
TGTGCCAGCAGTCCTGAACTAGCGGGAGGCCCTGATACGCAGTATTTT
>TRBV9|-|-|TRBJ1-2
CASSLDHGYTF
TGTGCCAGCAGCCTAGACCATGGCTACACCTTC
>TRBV3-1|-|few|TRBJ2-2
CASSQEFPYTGELFF
TGTGCCAGCAGCCAAGAGTTCCCTTACACCGGGGAGCTGTTTTTT
>TRBV27|-|-|TRBJ2-6
CASSLSWASGANVLTF
TGTGCCAGCAGTTTATCGTGGGCCTCTGGGGCCAACGTCCTGACTTTC
>TRBV27|-|-|TRBJ1-4
CASSWVGNEKLFF
TGTGCCAGCAGTTGGGTCGGGAATGAAAAACTGTTTTTT
>TRBV7-9|-|-|TRBJ2-5
CASSLAIGPIQETQYF
TGTGCCAGCAGCTTAGCTATTGGACCGATACAAGAGACCCAGTACTTC